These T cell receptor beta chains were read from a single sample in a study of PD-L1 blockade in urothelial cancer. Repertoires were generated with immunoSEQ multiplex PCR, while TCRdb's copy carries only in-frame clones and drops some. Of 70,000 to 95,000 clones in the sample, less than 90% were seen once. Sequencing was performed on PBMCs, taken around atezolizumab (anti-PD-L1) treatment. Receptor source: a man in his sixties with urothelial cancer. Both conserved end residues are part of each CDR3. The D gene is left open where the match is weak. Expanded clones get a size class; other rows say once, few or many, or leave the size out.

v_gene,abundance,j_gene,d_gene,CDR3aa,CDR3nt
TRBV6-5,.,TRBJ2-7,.,CASSYRGLSSYEQYF,TGTGCCAGCAGTTACAGAGGGCTTAGCTCCTACGAGCAGTACTTC
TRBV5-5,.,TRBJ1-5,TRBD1,CASSLTGGYNQPQHF,TGTGCCAGCAGCCTAACAGGGGGTTACAATCAGCCCCAGCATTTT
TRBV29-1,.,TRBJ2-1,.,CSVEGGSWTSFNEQFF,TGCAGCGTTGAAGGGGGTAGTTGGACATCGTTCAATGAGCAGTTCTTC
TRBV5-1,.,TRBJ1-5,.,CASSFQGLSNQPQHF,TGCGCCAGCAGCTTTCAGGGACTTAGCAATCAGCCCCAGCATTTT
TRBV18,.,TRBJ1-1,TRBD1,CASSSGGLEAFF,TGTGCCAGCTCATCAGGGGGTCTTGAAGCTTTCTTT
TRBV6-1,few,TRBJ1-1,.,CASSDQGYTEAFF,TGTGCCAGCAGTGATCAGGGGTACACTGAAGCTTTCTTT
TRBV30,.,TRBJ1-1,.,CAWSGHPNTEAFF,TGTGCCTGGAGTGGGCACCCGAACACTGAAGCTTTCTTT
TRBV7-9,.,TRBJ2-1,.,CASSLINNEQFF,TGTGCCAGCAGCTTAATCAACAATGAGCAGTTCTTC
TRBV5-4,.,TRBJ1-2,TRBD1,CASSQSRTGRLYGYTF,TGTGCCAGCAGCCAATCGCGGACAGGACGACTCTATGGCTACACCTTC
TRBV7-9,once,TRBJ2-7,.,CASSLNGDEQYF,TGTGCCAGCAGCTTAAACGGGGACGAGCAGTACTTC
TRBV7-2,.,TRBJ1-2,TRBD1,CASSLSLTGGNYGYTF,TGTGCCAGCAGCTTATCTCTGACAGGGGGCAACTATGGCTACACCTTC
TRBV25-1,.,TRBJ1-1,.,CASQADRLNTEAFF,TGTGCCAGCCAAGCGGACAGATTGAACACTGAAGCTTTCTTT
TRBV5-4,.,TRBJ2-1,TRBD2,CASSPRLAGPNNEQFF,TGTGCCAGCAGCCCCCGACTAGCGGGACCGAACAATGAGCAGTTCTTC
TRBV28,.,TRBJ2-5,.,CASRPGQLLYQETQYF,TGTGCCAGCAGACCCGGACAGCTTCTATACCAAGAGACCCAGTACTTC
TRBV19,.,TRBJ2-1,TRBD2,CASATSGSSYNEQFF,TGTGCCAGTGCCACTAGCGGGAGCTCCTACAATGAGCAGTTCTTC
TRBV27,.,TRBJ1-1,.,CASSLIQGNTEAFF,TGTGCCAGCAGTTTGATACAGGGAAACACTGAAGCTTTCTTT
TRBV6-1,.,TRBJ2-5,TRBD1,CASSESVGQGPETQYF,TGTGCCAGCAGTGAATCCGTAGGACAGGGGCCAGAGACCCAGTACTTC